This T cell receptor (beta chain) was recorded in a study of blood T cell repertoires in COVID-19. Turning to the study itself: COVID-19 samples, acute and convalescent, were from the United States, Italy and Spain. T cells, B-cell-depleted T cells, or PBMCs supplied cDNA or gDNA.

Original analysis: By means of reference gene primer amplification, nucleated cell counts were estimated. TCRdb's copy holds only in-frame clones and misses some; the assay was immunoSEQ multiplex PCR. Clone size and the V and J calls come from that table; the DNA yielded D and trimming. The table records about 160,000 clones, approximately 93% of them present only once. The V gene's germline CDR1 is WNHNN and CDR2 SYGVQD (reference sequence). There are 18 residues in the CDR3. V was clipped by 2 bases and J by 4 bases; unmatched bases: 14. Seattle's cohort entered during active infection and was followed longitudinally.

This TCR derives from a woman aged 55-69 years with COVID-19, enrolled during active disease. Sample: peripheral blood. The chain links TRBV10-1 to TRBJ1-3; the match to TRBD1 covers 7 bases. The CDR3 spells CASSETGAGGTGGNTIYF. Written as DNA, the CDR3 is TGCGCCAGCAGTGAGACCGGGGCAGGGGGAACGGGAGGAAACACCATATATTTT.